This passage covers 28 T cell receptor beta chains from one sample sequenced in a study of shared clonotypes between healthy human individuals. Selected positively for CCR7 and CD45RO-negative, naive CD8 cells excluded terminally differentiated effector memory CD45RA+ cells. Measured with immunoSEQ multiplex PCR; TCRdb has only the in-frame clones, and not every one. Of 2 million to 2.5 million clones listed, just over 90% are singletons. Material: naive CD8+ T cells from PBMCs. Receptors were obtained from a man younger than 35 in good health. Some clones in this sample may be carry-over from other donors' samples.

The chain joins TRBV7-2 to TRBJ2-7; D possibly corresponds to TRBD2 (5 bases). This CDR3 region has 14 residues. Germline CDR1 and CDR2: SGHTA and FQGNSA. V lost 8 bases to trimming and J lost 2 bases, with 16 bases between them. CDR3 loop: CASPPRGKPYEQYF. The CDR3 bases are TGTGCCAGCCCGCCGCGAGGGAAACCCTACGAGCAGTACTTC.

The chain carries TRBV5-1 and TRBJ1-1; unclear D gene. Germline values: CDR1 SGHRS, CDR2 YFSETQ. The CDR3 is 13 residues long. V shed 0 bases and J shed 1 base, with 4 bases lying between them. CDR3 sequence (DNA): TGCGCCAGCAGCTTGGTACCGAACACTGAAGCTTTCTTT. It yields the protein CASSLVPNTEAFF.

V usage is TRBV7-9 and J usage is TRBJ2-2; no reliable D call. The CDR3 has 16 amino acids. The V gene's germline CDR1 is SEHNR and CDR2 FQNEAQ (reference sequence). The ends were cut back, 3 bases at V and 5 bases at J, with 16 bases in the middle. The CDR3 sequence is CASSFQNGPETGELFF. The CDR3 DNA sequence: TGTGCCAGCAGCTTTCAAAACGGACCCGAAACCGGGGAGCTGTTTTTT. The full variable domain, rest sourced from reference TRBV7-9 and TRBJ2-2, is DTGVSQNPRHKITKRGQNVTFRCDPISEHNRLYWYRQTLGQGPEFLTYFQNEAQLEKSRLLSDRFSAERPKGSFSTLEIQRTEQGDSAMYLCASSFQNGPETGELFFGEGSRLTVL.

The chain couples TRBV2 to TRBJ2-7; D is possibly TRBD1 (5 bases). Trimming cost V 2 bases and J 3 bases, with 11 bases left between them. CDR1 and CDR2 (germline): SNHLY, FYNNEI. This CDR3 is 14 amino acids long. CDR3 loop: CASSEFWTLYEQYF. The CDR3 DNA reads TGTGCCAGCAGTGAATTTTGGACACTCTACGAGCAGTACTTC.

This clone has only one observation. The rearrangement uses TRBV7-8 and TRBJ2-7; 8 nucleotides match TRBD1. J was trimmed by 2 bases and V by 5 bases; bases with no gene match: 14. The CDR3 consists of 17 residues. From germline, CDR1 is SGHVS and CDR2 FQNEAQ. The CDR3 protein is CASSPPPRTGYTYEQYF. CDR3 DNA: TGTGCCAGCAGCCCACCCCCCCGGACAGGGTACACCTACGAGCAGTACTTC.

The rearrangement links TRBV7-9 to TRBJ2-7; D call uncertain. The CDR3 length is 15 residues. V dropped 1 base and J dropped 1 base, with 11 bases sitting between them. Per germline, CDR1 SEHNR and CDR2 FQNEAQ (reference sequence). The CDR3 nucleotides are TGTGCCAGCAGCTTAGGCGAGGTTGATTCCTACGAGCAGTACTTC. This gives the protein CASSLGEVDSYEQYF.

CDR3 residues: CASSSRARRSEETQYF. DNA of the CDR3: TGTGCCAGCAGCTCCCGGGCTAGGAGGTCGGAGGAGACCCAGTACTTC. The V call is TRBV7-9, the J call TRBJ2-5; D perhaps matches TRBD2 (5 bases). This CDR3 has 16 amino acids. Trimming pared 4 bases from V and 5 bases from J, leaving 20 bases between. From germline, CDR1 is SEHNR and CDR2 FQNEAQ (reference sequence).

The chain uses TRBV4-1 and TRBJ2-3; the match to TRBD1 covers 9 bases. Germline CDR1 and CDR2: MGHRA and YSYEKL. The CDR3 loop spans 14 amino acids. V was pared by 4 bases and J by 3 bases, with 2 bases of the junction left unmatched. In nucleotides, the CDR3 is TGCGCCAGCAGCCTGGGACAGGGAACAGATACGCAGTATTTT. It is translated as CASSLGQGTDTQYF.

CDR3 coding DNA: TGCGCCAGCAGCTGGACTAGCGGATTATACAATGAGCAGTTCTTC. Protein: CASSWTSGLYNEQFF. The chain couples TRBV5-1 to TRBJ2-1, with 10 bases lining up with TRBD2. The germline CDR1 and CDR2 sequences are SGHRS and YFSETQ. This CDR3 has 15 residues. V lost 3 bases, J lost 4 bases, and 4 bases stayed unmatched.

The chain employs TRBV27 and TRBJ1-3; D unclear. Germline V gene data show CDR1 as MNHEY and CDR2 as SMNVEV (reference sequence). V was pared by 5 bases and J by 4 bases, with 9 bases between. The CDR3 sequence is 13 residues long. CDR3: CASSPRFGNTIYF. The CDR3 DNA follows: TGTGCCAGCAGTCCCCGGTTCGGAAACACCATATATTTT.

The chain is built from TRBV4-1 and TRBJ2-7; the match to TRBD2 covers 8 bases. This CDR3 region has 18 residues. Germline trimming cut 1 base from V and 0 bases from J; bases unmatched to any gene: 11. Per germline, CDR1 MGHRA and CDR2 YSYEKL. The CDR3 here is CASSQVLREAGGSYEQYF. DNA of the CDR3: TGCGCCAGCAGCCAAGTTTTGCGGGAGGCCGGGGGCTCCTACGAGCAGTACTTC.

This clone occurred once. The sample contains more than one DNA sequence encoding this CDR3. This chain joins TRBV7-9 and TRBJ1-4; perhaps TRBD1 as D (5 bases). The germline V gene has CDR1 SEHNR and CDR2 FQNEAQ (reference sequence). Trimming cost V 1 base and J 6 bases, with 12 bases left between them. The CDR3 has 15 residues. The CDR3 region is CASSLGGRVDEKLFF. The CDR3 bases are TGTGCCAGCAGCTTAGGAGGCAGGGTTGATGAAAAACTGTTTTTT. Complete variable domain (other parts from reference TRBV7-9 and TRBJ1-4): DTGVSQNPRHKITKRGQNVTFRCDPISEHNRLYWYRQTLGQGPEFLTYFQNEAQLEKSRLLSDRFSAERPKGSFSTLEIQRTEQGDSAMYLCASSLGGRVDEKLFFGSGTQLSVL.

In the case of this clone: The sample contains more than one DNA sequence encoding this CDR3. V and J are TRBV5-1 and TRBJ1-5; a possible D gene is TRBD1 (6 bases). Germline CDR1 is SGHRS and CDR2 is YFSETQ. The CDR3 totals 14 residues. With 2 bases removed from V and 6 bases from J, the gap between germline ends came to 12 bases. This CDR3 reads CASSLEGGVQPQHF. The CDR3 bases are TGCGCCAGCAGCTTAGAGGGGGGCGTTCAGCCCCAGCATTTT.

CDR3 nucleotide sequence: TGTGCCAGCAGCTTAGGAAGTAGCGGGAGAATCTACGAGCAGTACTTC. Its protein is CASSLGSSGRIYEQYF. The rearrangement uses TRBV7-2 and TRBJ2-7, with 9 bases lining up with TRBD2. V trimming: 1 base; J trimming: 3 bases; junction bases outside the gene matches: 7. The CDR3 spans 16 residues. From germline, CDR1 is SGHTA and CDR2 FQGNSA.

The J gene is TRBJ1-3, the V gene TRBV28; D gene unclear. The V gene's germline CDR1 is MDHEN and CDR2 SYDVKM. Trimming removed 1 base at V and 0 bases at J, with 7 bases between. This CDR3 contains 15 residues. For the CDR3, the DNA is TGTGCCAGCAGTTTATCAACGAGCTCTGGAAACACCATATATTTT. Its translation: CASSLSTSSGNTIYF. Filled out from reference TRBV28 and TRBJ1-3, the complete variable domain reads DVKVTQSSRYLVKRTGEKVFLECVQDMDHENMFWYRQDPGLGLRLIYFSYDVKMKEKGDIPEGYSVSREKKERFSLILESASTNQTSMYLCASSLSTSSGNTIYFGEGSWLTVV.

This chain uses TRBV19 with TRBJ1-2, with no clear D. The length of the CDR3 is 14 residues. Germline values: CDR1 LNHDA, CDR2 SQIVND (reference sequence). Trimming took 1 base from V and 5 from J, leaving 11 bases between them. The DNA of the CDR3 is TGTGCCAGTAGTATAGGCTCGGGATTTTATGGCTACACCTTC. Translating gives CASSIGSGFYGYTF.

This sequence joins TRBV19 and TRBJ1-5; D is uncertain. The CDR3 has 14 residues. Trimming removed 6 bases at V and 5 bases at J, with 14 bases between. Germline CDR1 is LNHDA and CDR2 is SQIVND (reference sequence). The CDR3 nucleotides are TGTGCCAGTAGCGGACTACCTACCGATCAGCCCCAGCATTTT. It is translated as CASSGLPTDQPQHF.

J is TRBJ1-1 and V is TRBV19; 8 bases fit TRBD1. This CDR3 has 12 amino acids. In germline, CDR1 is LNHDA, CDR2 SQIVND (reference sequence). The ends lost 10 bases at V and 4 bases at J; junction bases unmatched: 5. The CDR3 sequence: CAIKTGATEAFF. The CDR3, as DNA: TGTGCCATAAAGACAGGGGCCACTGAAGCTTTCTTT.

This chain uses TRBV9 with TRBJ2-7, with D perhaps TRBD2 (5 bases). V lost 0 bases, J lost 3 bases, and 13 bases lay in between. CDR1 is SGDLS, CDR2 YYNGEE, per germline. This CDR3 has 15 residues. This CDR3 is CASSVADSKFYEQYF. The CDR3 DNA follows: TGTGCCAGCAGCGTAGCGGACTCCAAATTCTACGAGCAGTACTTC.

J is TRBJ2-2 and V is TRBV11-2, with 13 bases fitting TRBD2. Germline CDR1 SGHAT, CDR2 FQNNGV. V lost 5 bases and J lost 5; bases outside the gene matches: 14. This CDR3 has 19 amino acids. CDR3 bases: TGTGCCAGCAGCGAACCCTGGACTAGCGGGAGTCGGTGGACCGGGGAGCTGTTTTTT. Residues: CASSEPWTSGSRWTGELFF.

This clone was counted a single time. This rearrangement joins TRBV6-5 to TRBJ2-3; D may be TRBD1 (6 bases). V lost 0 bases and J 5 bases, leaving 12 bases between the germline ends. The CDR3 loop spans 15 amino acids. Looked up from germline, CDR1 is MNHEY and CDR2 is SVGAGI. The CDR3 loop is CASSYSKTGRDTQYF. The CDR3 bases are TGTGCCAGCAGTTACTCGAAGACAGGTAGAGATACGCAGTATTTT.

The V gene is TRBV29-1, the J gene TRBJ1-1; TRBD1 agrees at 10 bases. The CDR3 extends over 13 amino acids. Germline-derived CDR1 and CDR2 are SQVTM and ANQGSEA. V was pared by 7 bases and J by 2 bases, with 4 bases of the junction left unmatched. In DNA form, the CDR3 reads TGCAGCGGCCAGACAGGGGGCAACACTGAAGCTTTCTTT. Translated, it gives CSGQTGGNTEAFF.

CDR3 residues: CASSVAQGPNYGYTF. The CDR3 DNA reads as TGTGCCAGCAGCGTAGCGCAGGGGCCTAACTATGGCTACACCTTC. This rearrangement joins TRBV9 to TRBJ1-2; D is perhaps TRBD1 (6 bases). The germline gives CDR1 SGDLS, CDR2 YYNGEE. The CDR3 is 15 residues long. V lost 0 bases, J lost 0 bases, and 9 bases lay in between.

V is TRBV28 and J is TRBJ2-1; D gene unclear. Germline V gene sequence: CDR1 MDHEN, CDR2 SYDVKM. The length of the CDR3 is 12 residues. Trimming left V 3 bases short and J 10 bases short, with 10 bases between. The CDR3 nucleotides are TGTGCCAGCAGTTTTCGAGGAGTGGAGCAGTTCTTC. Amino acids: CASSFRGVEQFF.

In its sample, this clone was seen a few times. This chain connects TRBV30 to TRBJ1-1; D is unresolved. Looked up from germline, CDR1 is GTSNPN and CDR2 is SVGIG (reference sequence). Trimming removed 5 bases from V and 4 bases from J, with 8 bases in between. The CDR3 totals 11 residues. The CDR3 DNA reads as TGTGCCTGGGGCTATGGCACTGAAGCTTTCTTT. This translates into CAWGYGTEAFF. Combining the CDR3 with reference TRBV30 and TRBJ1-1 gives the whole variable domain SQTIHQWPATLVQPVGSPLSLECTVEGTSNPNLYWYRQAAGRGLQLLFYSVGIGQISSEVPQNLSASRPQDRQFILSSKKLLLSDSGFYLCAWGYGTEAFFGQGTRLTVV.

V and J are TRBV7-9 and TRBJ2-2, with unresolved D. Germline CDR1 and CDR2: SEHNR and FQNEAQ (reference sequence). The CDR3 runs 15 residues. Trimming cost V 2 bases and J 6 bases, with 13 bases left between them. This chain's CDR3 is CASSLSAGRPGELFF. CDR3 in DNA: TGTGCCAGCAGCTTATCGGCCGGTCGACCCGGGGAGCTGTTTTTT. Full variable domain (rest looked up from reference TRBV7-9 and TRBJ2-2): DTGVSQNPRHKITKRGQNVTFRCDPISEHNRLYWYRQTLGQGPEFLTYFQNEAQLEKSRLLSDRFSAERPKGSFSTLEIQRTEQGDSAMYLCASSLSAGRPGELFFGEGSRLTVL.

As DNA, the CDR3 is TGTGCCAGCAGCCCCCGTGGGGGAGAGCAGTTCTTC. Amino acid sequence: CASSPRGGEQFF. The gene calls are TRBV6-6 and TRBJ2-1; D may be TRBD1 or TRBD2 (5 bases each). Germline-derived CDR1 and CDR2 are MNHNY and SVGAGI (reference sequence). The CDR3 runs 12 residues. V shed 6 bases and J shed 10 bases, with 13 bases lying between them.

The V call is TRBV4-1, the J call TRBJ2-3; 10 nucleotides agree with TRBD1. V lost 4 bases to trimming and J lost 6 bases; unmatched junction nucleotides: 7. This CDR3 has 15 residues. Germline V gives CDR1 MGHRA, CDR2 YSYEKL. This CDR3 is CASSPGTGDGDTQYF. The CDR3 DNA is TGCGCCAGCAGCCCGGGGACAGGGGATGGGGATACGCAGTATTTT.